These 21 T cell receptor beta chains were all obtained from the same sample, sequenced in a study of shared clonotypes between healthy human individuals. Data came from immunoSEQ multiplex PCR; TCRdb stores just in-frame clones and leaves some out. The table shows around 2.3 million clones, with under 97% occurring only once. Sequencing was done on a sample of naive CD4+ T cells sorted from blood. Subset here: CD45RA+ positively selected. These receptors originate from a man between 18 and 29 years old in good health.

This clone appeared once. The V gene is TRBV9, the J gene TRBJ2-1; 13 bases line up with TRBD2. The CDR3 length is 16 residues. Trimming cost V 4 bases and J 8 bases; bases outside gene matches: 9. Germline V gene data show CDR1 as SGDLS and CDR2 as YYNGEE. The CDR3 spells CASSRILAGGQHEQFF. The CDR3 DNA sequence: TGTGCCAGCAGCCGTATACTAGCGGGAGGGCAACATGAGCAGTTCTTC.

The chain employs TRBV30 and TRBJ2-4, with TRBD2 matching 16 bases. The germline V gene encodes CDR1 GTSNPN and CDR2 SVGIG (reference sequence). CDR3 length equals 20 residues. V trimming: 2 bases; J trimming: 3 bases; junction bases outside the gene matches: 13. The CDR3 is CAWSLDWGLAGGPDKNIQYF. The CDR3, as DNA: TGTGCCTGGAGTCTAGACTGGGGACTAGCGGGAGGGCCGGACAAAAACATTCAGTACTTC.

About this clone itself: Different DNA sequences within this sample yield the same CDR3. CDR3 loop: CASSPPGNTEAFF. The CDR3 nucleotides read TGTGCCAGCTCACCACCGGGCAACACTGAAGCTTTCTTT. This chain connects TRBV18 to TRBJ1-1; D uncertain. The V end lost 0 bases, the J end lost 2 bases, and 4 bases lay between the germline ends. Germline V gives CDR1 KGHSH, CDR2 LQKENI. This CDR3 spans 13 amino acids. The whole variable domain, remainder taken from reference TRBV18 and TRBJ1-1, is NAGVMQNPRHLVRRRGQEARLRCSPMKGHSHVYWYRQLPEEGLKFMVYLQKENIIDESGMPKERFSAEFPKEGPSILRIQQVVRGDSAAYFCASSPPGNTEAFFGQGTRLTVV.

The chain is built from TRBV2 and TRBJ2-2, with 9 bases identical to TRBD1. Trimming removed 5 bases from V and 4 bases from J; junction bases left unmatched: 5. The CDR3 runs 15 residues. The V gene's germline CDR1 is SNHLY and CDR2 FYNNEI. The CDR3 nucleotides are TGTGCCAGCAGTCCACAGGGGGCGAGCACCGGGGAGCTGTTTTTT. Translation: CASSPQGASTGELFF. Complete variable domain (other parts from reference TRBV2 and TRBJ2-2): EPEVTQTPSHQVTQMGQEVILRCVPISNHLYFYWYRQILGQKVEFLVSFYNNEISEKSEIFDDQFSVERPDGSNFTLKIRSTKLEDSAMYFCASSPQGASTGELFFGEGSRLTVL.

The J gene is TRBJ1-2, the V gene TRBV30; a weak D match, TRBD1 (6 bases). Germline CDR1 reads GTSNPN; CDR2 reads SVGIG (reference sequence). This CDR3 contains 12 residues. The CDR3 is CAGAGTLGGYTF. In DNA form, the CDR3 reads TGTGCGGGGGCCGGGACGCTGGGTGGCTACACCTTC.

The V and J genes are TRBV18 and TRBJ2-5; the match to TRBD1 covers 10 bases. J lost 4 bases, V lost 2 bases, and 7 bases had no gene match. Germline V gene lookup returns CDR1 KGHSH and CDR2 LQKENI. The CDR3 is 16 amino acids. The CDR3 DNA sequence: TGTGCCAGCTCACCAGCGAGGGGACAGGGGAGAGAGACCCAGTACTTC. Residues: CASSPARGQGRETQYF. Full variable domain (outside the CDR3, taken from reference TRBV18 and TRBJ2-5): NAGVMQNPRHLVRRRGQEARLRCSPMKGHSHVYWYRQLPEEGLKFMVYLQKENIIDESGMPKERFSAEFPKEGPSILRIQQVVRGDSAAYFCASSPARGQGRETQYFGPGTRLLVL.

This CDR3 is CASSLSGVMANEKLFF. CDR3 nucleotide sequence: TGTGCCAGCAGTTTATCGGGAGTCATGGCTAATGAAAAACTGTTTTTT. The V and J genes are TRBV28 and TRBJ1-4; no clear D gene. The germline gives CDR1 MDHEN, CDR2 SYDVKM. Trimming stripped 1 base from V and 3 bases from J, with 12 bases between. This CDR3 region has 16 residues.

A note on this clone: This specimen includes other DNA sequences encoding the same CDR3. The CDR3, as DNA: TGCGCCAGCAGCTGGACAGGGGAGAACACTGAAGCTTTCTTT. Translation gives CASSWTGENTEAFF. The chain joins TRBV5-1 to TRBJ1-1, with 9 bases that match TRBD1. The V gene's germline CDR1 is SGHRS and CDR2 YFSETQ. Unmatched junction bases numbered 1, after V lost 3 bases and J lost 1 base. The CDR3 sequence is 14 residues long.

The DNA for the CDR3 is TGTGCCAGTAGTATAGAAAACGGCTACGAGCAGTACTTC. Translating it yields CASSIENGYEQYF. V usage is TRBV19 and J usage is TRBJ2-7; D is ambiguous. The CDR3 runs to 13 residues. The V gene's germline CDR1 is LNHDA and CDR2 SQIVND (reference sequence). Trimming pared 0 bases from V and 3 bases from J, leaving 6 bases between.

The chain links TRBV7-2 to TRBJ2-7; no firm D call. This CDR3 spans 13 amino acids. Per germline, CDR1 SGHTA and CDR2 FQGNSA. V lost 6 bases and J lost 1, with 10 bases in between. This CDR3 reads CASSWVGSYEQYF. The CDR3 DNA sequence: TGTGCCAGCAGTTGGGTGGGGTCCTACGAGCAGTACTTC. Using reference TRBV7-2 and TRBJ2-7 for the parts outside the CDR3, the full variable domain is GAGVSQSPSNKVTEKGKDVELRCDPISGHTALYWYRQSLGQGLEFLIYFQGNSAPDKSGLPSDRFSAERTGGSVSTLTIQRTQQEDSAVYLCASSWVGSYEQYFGPGTRLTVT.

This chain joins TRBV14 and TRBJ2-7; no clear D gene. The CDR3 is 11 amino acids. V lost 1 base to trimming and J lost 5 bases, with 3 bases between them. In germline, CDR1 is SGHDN, CDR2 FVKESK. The DNA for the CDR3 is TGTGCCAGCAGCCAAGCCAACGAGCAGTACTTC. It codes for CASSQANEQYF.

This chain uses TRBV9 with TRBJ2-7; D unresolved. Germline V gene lookup returns CDR1 SGDLS and CDR2 YYNGEE. Trimming pared 4 bases from V and 0 bases from J, leaving 11 bases between. This CDR3 comprises 14 residues. The CDR3 loop reads CASSPHGPSYEQYF. CDR3 sequence (DNA): TGTGCCAGCAGCCCCCACGGACCCTCCTACGAGCAGTACTTC.

This chain uses TRBV11-2 with TRBJ1-1; D may be TRBD1 (6 bases). Trimming removed 3 bases from V and 3 bases from J, with 14 bases in between. Germline V gene sequence: CDR1 SGHAT, CDR2 FQNNGV. This CDR3 has 15 amino acids. CDR3 sequence: CASSLARGLDTEAFF. Here the CDR3 DNA reads TGTGCCAGCAGCTTGGCGAGGGGGTTGGACACTGAAGCTTTCTTT.

The rearrangement uses TRBV5-1 and TRBJ2-3, with 8 bases matching TRBD2. The V gene end was trimmed by 1 base and the J gene end by 2 bases; junction bases not matched to a gene: 6. Germline V lookup: CDR1 SGHRS, CDR2 YFSETQ. The CDR3 runs 16 residues. CDR3 in DNA: TGCGCCAGCAGCTTGAACAGCGGGGGCTTCACAGATACGCAGTATTTT. Translated, it gives CASSLNSGGFTDTQYF.

The CDR3 nucleotides read TGTGCCAGCACCAGACAGGGCCCCTACGAGCAGTACTTC. Its translation: CASTRQGPYEQYF. This chain joins TRBV2 and TRBJ2-7; TRBD1 aligns across 7 bases. The CDR3 has 13 amino acids. Germline loops: CDR1 SNHLY, CDR2 FYNNEI. V gave up 7 bases and J gave up 2 bases; unmatched junction bases: 5.

The V call is TRBV5-4, the J call TRBJ1-1; D may be TRBD1 (5 bases). V was cut by 4 bases and J by 4 bases, with 14 bases left in between. From germline, CDR1 is SGHNT and CDR2 YYREEE (reference sequence). The CDR3 consists of 14 residues. The CDR3 protein is CASSLEGRATEAFF. CDR3 coding DNA: TGTGCCAGCAGCCTCGAGGGCAGGGCCACTGAAGCTTTCTTT.

The chain joins TRBV2 to TRBJ1-4, with a tentative D call TRBD1 (6 bases). The germline V and J ends were trimmed by 8 bases and 7 bases, with 11 bases remaining between them. CDR3 length equals 12 residues. Looked up from germline, CDR1 is SNHLY and CDR2 is FYNNEI. In DNA, the CDR3 is TGTGCCAGCGCGTTACAGGGTGAAAAACTGTTTTTT. It translates to CASALQGEKLFF.

On this clone: Other DNA sequences in the sample encode the same CDR3. The rearrangement links TRBV6-5 to TRBJ2-3, with unresolved D. Germline CDR1 is MNHEY and CDR2 is SVGAGI. The CDR3 spans 11 residues. Trimming left V 7 bases short and J 4 bases short, with 6 bases between. The CDR3 is CASTLADTQYF. CDR3 nucleotide sequence: TGTGCCAGCACACTGGCAGATACGCAGTATTTT.

The genes are TRBV28 and TRBJ2-7; D is undetermined. The CDR3 is 12 residues long. The V end lost 8 bases, the J end lost 0 bases, and 8 bases lay between the germline ends. Looked up from germline, CDR1 is MDHEN and CDR2 is SYDVKM. The CDR3 nucleotides read TGTGCCAGCGGCCAGGACTCCTACGAGCAGTACTTC. Translated: CASGQDSYEQYF.

In its sample, this clone was seen once. The chain couples TRBV2 to TRBJ2-7; D unresolved. Trimming pared 4 bases from V and 6 bases from J, leaving 10 bases between. The CDR3 contains 12 residues. Germline V gene sequence: CDR1 SNHLY, CDR2 FYNNEI. The CDR3 here is CASSVINGEQYF. CDR3 bases: TGTGCCAGCAGTGTAATCAACGGCGAGCAGTACTTC. Full variable domain (remainder filled in from reference TRBV2 and TRBJ2-7): EPEVTQTPSHQVTQMGQEVILRCVPISNHLYFYWYRQILGQKVEFLVSFYNNEISEKSEIFDDQFSVERPDGSNFTLKIRSTKLEDSAMYFCASSVINGEQYFGPGTRLTVT.

The rearrangement joins TRBV27 to TRBJ2-1; TRBD2 matches 9 bases. V was pared by 7 bases and J by 1 base, with 8 bases of the junction left unmatched. The CDR3 is made up of 16 amino acids. Germline loops: CDR1 MNHEY, CDR2 SMNVEV (reference sequence). The CDR3 protein is CASNPTSGVSYNEQFF. CDR3 coding DNA: TGTGCCAGCAATCCGACTAGCGGAGTTTCCTACAATGAGCAGTTCTTC.